A selection of T cell receptor beta chains follows, all from one sample in a study of T cells in Graves' hyperthyroidism and ophthalmopathy. TCRdb called the multiplex PCR reads again in MiXCR, with one record for every CDR3 protein. The data show about 640,000 distinct CDR3 sequences, with over 40% seen just once and about 7% held by the top ten. The sequencing input was peripheral blood or thyroid tissue (not recorded which). The source of these receptors is an adult man with Graves' disease, either hyperthyroidism or ophthalmopathy (not recorded which). Each CDR3 is given with its conserved first and last residue. D genes are given only for firm matches. Clone size is stated in some rows and not others, as once, few, many or a class when expanded.

j_gene,abundance,v_gene,d_gene,CDR3aa,CDR3nt
TRBJ1-6,few,TRBV7-8,-,CASSLVVDIFNSPLHF,TGTGCCAGCAGCTTAGTTGTAGACATCTTTAATTCACCCCTCCACTTT
TRBJ1-5,-,TRBV29-1,-,CSVGGRDDQPQHF,TGCAGCGTAGGAGGGAGGGACGATCAGCCCCAGCATTTT
TRBJ1-5,few,TRBV12-3/TRBV12-4,-,CASSSLGASQPQHF,TGTGCCAGCAGTTCGTTAGGGGCTAGTCAGCCCCAGCATTTT
TRBJ1-2,many,TRBV9,-,CASSNRTAVGYTF,TGTGCCAGCAGCAATAGGACGGCGGTCGGCTACACCTTC
TRBJ1-2,-,TRBV10-2,-,CASSQGPTAGLGYTF,TGTGCCAGCAGCCAAGGGCCCACCGCGGGCTTGGGCTACACCTTC
TRBJ1-1,many,TRBV2,-,CASTVGRTLNTEAFF,TGTGCCAGCACGGTCGGACGGACCTTGAACACTGAAGCTTTCTTT
TRBJ1-5,many,TRBV10-2,-,CASKTGPTIDQPQHF,TGCGCCAGCAAAACAGGGCCTACCATCGATCAGCCCCAGCATTTT
TRBJ1-1,-,TRBV19,-,CAWGTMNTEAFF,TGTGCCTGGGGTACAATGAACACTGAAGCTTTCTTT
TRBJ1-1,many,TRBV10-2,-,CASSESYLQGKTEAFF,TGCGCCAGCAGTGAGTCCTACCTTCAGGGGAAGACTGAAGCTTTCTTT
TRBJ2-7,few,TRBV20-1,-,CSARQGRTFSYEQYF,TGCAGTGCTAGACAGGGACGGACCTTTTCCTACGAGCAGTACTTC
TRBJ2-7,many,TRBV20-1,-,CSASGASYEQYF,TGCAGTGCTAGCGGGGCATCCTACGAGCAGTACTTC
TRBJ1-2,-,TRBV10-3,TRBD1,CAISDLLTGNYGYTF,TGTGCCATCAGTGACCTCTTGACAGGGAACTATGGCTACACCTTC
TRBJ2-5,-,TRBV15,-,CATSREGGQETQYF,TGTGCCACCAGCAGAGAAGGGGGGCAAGAGACCCAGTACTTC
TRBJ2-7,-,TRBV6-5,-,CASSEDPSDRYEQYF,TGTGCCAGCAGTGAGGACCCCTCGGACAGATACGAGCAGTACTTC
TRBJ2-5,-,TRBV20-1,TRBD1,CSASADREDQPQYF,TGCAGTGCTAGCGCGGACAGGGAAGATCAGCCCCAGTACTTC
TRBJ1-4,-,TRBV25-1,-,CASSDQLIGGMEKLFF,TGTGCCAGCAGTGATCAGCTGATCGGCGGTATGGAAAAACTGTTTTTT
TRBJ2-5,-,TRBV20-1,TRBD2,CSARIPGGSRRETQYF,TGCAGTGCTAGAATACCGGGCGGGAGTAGGCGAGAGACCCAGTACTTC
TRBJ2-7,-,TRBV24-1,-,CATSDSQGLTYEQHF,TGTGCCACCAGTGACTCCCAGGGGTTAACCTACGAGCAGCACTTC
TRBJ1-4,few,TRBV29-1,-,CSAPGGREGTNEKLFF,TGCAGCGCACCCGGGGGGCGGGAAGGAACTAATGAAAAACTGTTTTTT
TRBJ2-6,many,TRBV7-2,-,CASSNRQGSGANVLTF,TGTGCCAGCAGCAATAGGCAGGGCTCTGGGGCCAACGTCCTGACTTTC
TRBJ2-7,-,TRBV7-9,TRBD1,CASSFRDRLTYEQYF,TGTGCCAGCAGCTTCCGGGACAGACTTACCTACGAGCAGTACTTC
TRBJ2-7,-,TRBV5-1,-,CASSLESAANYEQYF,TGCGCCAGCAGCTTGGAGTCAGCCGCCAACTACGAGCAGTACTTC
TRBJ1-2,many,TRBV9,-,CASSGDTSNYGYTF,TGTGCCAGCAGCGGGGACACCTCTAACTATGGCTACACCTTC
TRBJ1-5,-,TRBV20-1,-,CSAIDRKGNQPQHF,TGCAGTGCAATCGACAGGAAAGGAAATCAGCCCCAGCATTTT
TRBJ2-5,few,TRBV7-8,-,CASSLGRSSQETQYF,TGTGCCAGCAGCTTGGGCAGATCTTCCCAAGAGACCCAGTACTTC
TRBJ2-5,few,TRBV5-1,-,CASSPGGVKETQYF,TGCGCCAGCAGCCCGGGCGGGGTTAAAGAGACCCAGTACTTC
TRBJ2-2,-,TRBV7-2,TRBD2,CASSTTSGRRGELFF,TGTGCCAGCAGCACAACTAGCGGGAGACGCGGGGAGCTGTTTTTT
TRBJ2-2,-,TRBV24-1,-,CATSDGRVWAGELFF,TGTGCCACCAGTGATGGCAGGGTGTGGGCCGGGGAGCTGTTTTTT
TRBJ2-7,-,TRBV2,TRBD1,CASRQGTGQPQQYF,TGTGCCAGTAGACAGGGGACCGGCCAGCCCCAGCAGTACTTC
TRBJ1-3,many,TRBV10-3,TRBD1,CAISGTGGNTIYF,TGTGCCATCAGTGGGACAGGTGGAAACACCATATATTTT
TRBJ1-1,many,TRBV20-1,-,CSAATGFRGEAFF,TGCAGTGCCGCGACCGGGTTCCGAGGGGAAGCTTTCTTT
TRBJ1-4,many,TRBV24-1,-,CATSDGATTNEKLFF,TGTGCCACCAGTGATGGGGCTACAACTAATGAAAAACTGTTTTTT
TRBJ1-1,-,TRBV12-3/TRBV12-4,TRBD1,CASRTSLGQVNTEAFF,TGTGCCAGCAGGACTAGTCTGGGACAGGTGAACACTGAAGCTTTCTTT
TRBJ1-4,-,TRBV6-1,-,CASSGPEKLFF,TGTGCCAGCAGTGGGCCAGAAAAACTGTTTTTT
TRBJ2-2,few,TRBV7-3,-,CASSLIRAGELFF,TGTGCCAGCAGCTTAATTCGGGCCGGGGAGCTGTTTTTT
TRBJ2-7,many,TRBV29-1,TRBD1,CSAVGQGPIYEQYF,TGCAGCGCCGTGGGACAGGGTCCGATCTACGAGCAGTACTTC
TRBJ1-6,-,TRBV7-8,-,CASSLAGGSYNSPLHF,TGTGCCAGCAGCTTGGCGGGTGGCTCCTATAATTCACCCCTCCACTTT
TRBJ2-6,-,TRBV7-3,TRBD2,CASRLAGVSSGANVLTF,TGTGCCAGCAGGCTAGCGGGGGTCAGCTCTGGGGCCAACGTCCTGACTTTC
TRBJ1-5,-,TRBV20-1,TRBD1,CSARTGTGNQPQHF,TGCAGTGCTAGGACAGGGACGGGGAATCAGCCCCAGCATTTT
TRBJ1-6,many,TRBV7-2,-,CASSLGSSPLHF,TGCGCCAGCAGCTTGGGATCATCACCCCTCCACTTT
TRBJ2-7,once,TRBV20-1,TRBD2,CSAEGTSGSYEQYF,TGCAGCGCCGAGGGGACTAGCGGTTCCTACGAGCAGTACTTC
TRBJ2-5,few,TRBV14,TRBD1,CASSPIQGARETQYF,TGTGCCAGCAGCCCCATCCAGGGGGCGCGGGAGACCCAGTACTTC
TRBJ1-1,-,TRBV2,-,CASSDRAQRYTEAFF,TGTGCCAGCAGTGACCGGGCCCAGAGGTACACTGAAGCTTTCTTT
TRBJ1-5,-,TRBV19,TRBD1,CASKGTGEPQHF,TGTGCCAGTAAAGGGACAGGGGAGCCCCAGCATTTT
TRBJ1-5,many,TRBV12-3/TRBV12-4,-,CASRSQGGNQPQHF,TGTGCCAGCAGGAGTCAGGGTGGCAATCAGCCCCAGCATTTT
TRBJ1-5,few,TRBV2,-,CASSEIRRVGNQPQHF,TGTGCCAGCAGTGAAATCAGGAGGGTCGGCAATCAGCCCCAGCATTTT
TRBJ1-2,-,TRBV29-1,-,CSAMNSNYGYTF,TGCAGCGCCATGAACAGTAACTATGGCTACACCTTC
TRBJ2-5,few,TRBV20-1,TRBD2,CSAEGREDQETQYF,TGCAGTGCCGAGGGGCGGGAGGACCAAGAGACCCAGTACTTC
TRBJ2-7,once,TRBV6-9,TRBD1,CATGTGRDEQYF,TGTGCCACCGGGACAGGGCGCGACGAGCAGTACTTC
TRBJ1-1,-,TRBV5-1,-,CASSPGSTNTEAFF,TGCGCCAGCAGCCCGGGCAGTACGAACACTGAAGCTTTCTTT
TRBJ1-4,many,TRBV5-1,-,CASSLGTGNEKLFF,TGTGCCAGCAGCTTGGGGACGGGGAATGAAAAACTGTTTTTT
TRBJ2-2,-,TRBV7-9,TRBD1,CASSPHSTGEPGELFF,TGTGCCAGCAGCCCCCACTCGACAGGGGAGCCAGGGGAGCTGTTTTTT